This TCR beta chain was documented in a study of response to subunit inactivated influenza vaccine. TCRdb used MiXCR to reprocess the RT-PCR reads, holding one entry per CDR3 protein. This table holds 500,000 to 650,000 distinct CDR3 sequences, approximately 7.7% found once. Trimming removed 2 bases from V and 0 bases from J, with 6 bases in between. This CDR3 comprises 14 residues. Per germline, CDR1 MNHEY and CDR2 SVGEGT. This clonotype was detected only a few times. This sequence originates from a man between 50 and 70 years old who received an inactivated influenza vaccine. This chain uses TRBV6-2 or TRBV6-3 with TRBJ2-3; unclear D gene. Source: PBMCs from blood, taken less than 30 months after vaccination. The CDR3, as DNA: TGTGCCAGCAGTTACCGCCGGAGCACAGATACGCAGTATTTT. Translating gives CASSYRRSTDTQYF.